This T cell receptor beta chain was sequenced for a study of blood T cell repertoires in COVID-19. The protocol was immunoSEQ multiplex PCR, while the TCRdb copy is restricted to in-frame clones and leaves out a portion. In the table there are some 150,000 clones, approximately 86% of which are singletons. Per the germline V gene, CDR1 is ENHRY and CDR2 is SYGVKD. V lost 2 bases to trimming and J lost 10 bases, with 14 bases between them. The CDR3 has 14 amino acids. Sequencing was carried out using peripheral blood. The TCR comes from a woman aged 40 to 50 with active or convalescent COVID-19. This chain links TRBV10-3 with TRBJ1-4; D unclear. The CDR3 DNA follows: TGTGCCATCAGTGAGGGCTGGGGAGGGAGAAAACTGTTTTTT. It encodes CAISEGWGGRKLFF.